This T cell receptor beta chain was documented in a study of OX40 agonist ivuxolimab in advanced cancers. Study-wide context: Ivuxolimab, which targeted the costimulatory receptor OX40 (CD134), was an agonistic, fully human IgG2 monoclonal antibody. Partial responses occurred in three dose-escalation patients, of whom one had hepatocellular carcinoma and two had cutaneous melanoma. In the dose-escalation cohort, 82.7% of patients were male, and the mean age was roughly 60 years, with a range of 23 to 79. The purpose of peripheral TCRbeta sequencing was to test whether ivuxolimab changed TCR sequence diversity and led to clonal T-cell expansion. Prior anti-PD-1, anti-PD-L1 or anti-CTLA-4 therapy was permitted, and checkpoint inhibitors had been received by roughly 42% of dose-escalation patients. Intravenous ivuxolimab was administered to patients every 2 weeks at six dose levels: 0.01, 0.1, 0.3, 1.5, 3 and 10 mg/kg. The monotherapy dose-escalation portion (N ≈ 52 patients) of the phase I ivuxolimab trial is reported in the paper. Of the roughly 51 patients in dose escalation, about 20 had hepatocellular carcinoma, around 15 had melanoma, 9 had renal cell carcinoma and 9 had head and neck cancer.

Counted from cysteine to phenylalanine, this CDR3 has 16 amino acids. Only CDR3 DNA is held: 48 bases, read in frame from base 1. For this clone: Its recognized antigen is unknown. Base qualities are missing; no much larger clone stands one base away.

For sequencing of the TCRbeta CDR3 region, genomic DNA was extracted from the sorted cells. TCRbeta CDR3 regions were sequenced using the immunoSEQ Assay. TCRdb took over this immuneACCESS table, retaining in-frame rearrangements with V and J assigned. Such tables are incomplete; in checked studies, under half of the missing clones stem from an unresolved V gene, and the remainder is unexplained. The sample table records some 50,000 clones; about 87% of these occur just once. The ten most abundant clones make up 1.8% of the sample. The study at large found these results: After ivuxolimab, expanded clones were on average more numerous among CD8+ T cells than among CD4+ T cells. In the 0.1-3.0 mg/kg groups, partial responders were among the patients with the lowest normalized peripheral clonal expansion, particularly in CD8+ T cells. Low levels of normalized T-cell clonal expansion were also seen in some patients who did not respond. Antigen specificity was not determined for the clonally expanded peripheral T cells. At doses of 0.1 to 3.0 mg/kg, clonal expansion of both CD4+ and CD8+ blood T cells was observed from baseline to week 6.

The trial excluded patients who had a history of autoimmune disease or who were on systemic immunosuppression. Peripheral blood for TCR sequencing was drawn from every dose cohort at baseline, at cycle 4 day 1 and at cycle 7 day 1. The samples were drawn from a first-in-human, open-label, multicenter phase I dose-escalation trial of ivuxolimab. Adults with locally advanced or metastatic melanoma, renal cell, hepatocellular, or head and neck squamous cell carcinoma were enrolled in the trial. CD4+ and CD8+ T cells were sorted separately from peripheral blood before TCR sequencing. Sample: CD4+ or CD8+ T cells sorted from blood, taken in a trial of the OX40 agonist ivuxolimab. The chain uses TRBV21-1 and TRBJ2-6; the table calls TRBD2, which could not be checked here. TRBV21-1 is a pseudogene locus. This sequence was found in an adult with an advanced solid tumor such as melanoma, head and neck, liver or kidney cancer. For the CDR3, the sequence is CASSNPRRAGANVLTF. The nucleotide sequence is TGTGCCAGCAGCAACCCCCGGCGGGCCGGGGCCAACGTCCTGACTTTC.